The T cell receptor (beta chain) under discussion was sequenced for a study of B cell selection in AIRE deficiency. Findings and limits, study-wide: About 30.6% of healthy-shared Treg sequences were found among patient Tconv cells.

Sorting defined conventional CD4 T cells as CD4+CD127+. The CDR3 covers 15 residues. CDR1 is KGHSH, CDR2 LQKENI, per germline. Concerning this clone: Its matching antigen is unknown. Germline is not matched at one junction end, which may reflect a read error. Other nucleotide sequences from this sample produce the same CDR3.

Generated by immunoSEQ multiplex PCR, the TCRdb table keeps only in-frame clones and is missing some. The table lists roughly 25,000 clones, around 97% of them singletons, with around 0.19% in the top ten. This clonotype originated in a human donor with AIRE deficiency. This chain joins TRBV18 and TRBJ2-7; perhaps TRBD2 as D (6 bases). The sample consisted of conventional CD4+ T cells sorted from PBMCs. The CDR3 sequence is CASSQPGTGTYEQYF. In nucleotides, the CDR3 is TGTGCCAGTTCACAACCCGGGACTGGGACCTACGAGCAGTACTTC.